The 9 T cell receptor beta chains listed next were all sequenced from one sample in a study of CD8+CD57+ T cells in acquired aplastic anemia. The TCR beta profiling, which covered VDJ combination and CDR3 sequence, was carried out using genomic DNA as the template. TCRdb re-called the reads with MiXCR, one entry per CDR3 protein. The sample consists of 150,000 to 200,000 distinct CDR3 sequences, around half of them appearing once. The authors sequenced patients whose flow cytometry had shown CD8+CD57+ cell expansion. Sample: sorted CD4+, CD8+, or CD8+CD57+ T cells (not recorded which) from PBMCs. These receptors were taken from a human donor with aplastic anemia.

This clonotype has just one count. At one end, the junction sequence differs from germline, possibly due to a read error. The gene calls are TRBV24-1 and TRBJ2-5, with D perhaps TRBD1 (6 bases). The CDR3 is 16 residues long. CDR1 and CDR2 from the germline V gene are KGHDR and SFDVKD. CDR3 amino acids: CTTSDFSTGQKETQYF. The CDR3 coding sequence is TGTACCACCAGTGATTTTTCAACAGGGCAAAAAGAGACCCAGTACTTC.

At least ten counts were recorded for this clonotype. This rearrangement joins TRBV12-3 or TRBV12-4 to TRBJ2-4; no firm D call. Between the trimmed V and J ends, which lost 7 bases and 8 bases, there was a span of 9 bases. The CDR3 runs 11 residues. This CDR3 is CASTFGDIQYF. DNA for the CDR3: TGTGCCAGCACCTTTGGGGACATTCAGTACTTC.

This chain connects TRBV10-2 to TRBJ2-3, with TRBD2 identical over 13 bases. The CDR3 has 16 amino acids. The V gene end was trimmed by 5 bases and the J gene end by 4 bases; junction bases not matched to a gene: 6. Germline V gene lookup returns CDR1 WSHSY and CDR2 SAAADI. The CDR3 DNA sequence: TGCGCCAGCAGTTGGGGACTAGCGGGGTGGGCAGATACGCAGTATTTT. Translating it yields CASSWGLAGWADTQYF.

The table lists this clonotype with many counts. V and J are TRBV30 and TRBJ1-1, with a tentative D call TRBD1 (5 bases). This CDR3 is built from 13 residues. The germline gives CDR1 GTSNPN, CDR2 SVGIG (reference sequence). Trimming cost V 4 bases and J 4 bases, with 13 bases left between them. CDR3 residues: CAWTKGMATEAFF. In DNA form, the CDR3 reads TGTGCCTGGACTAAGGGGATGGCCACTGAAGCTTTCTTT. Together with reference TRBV30 and TRBJ1-1, the CDR3 gives the full variable domain: SQTIHQWPATLVQPVGSPLSLECTVEGTSNPNLYWYRQAAGRGLQLLFYSVGIGQISSEVPQNLSASRPQDRQFILSSKKLLLSDSGFYLCAWTKGMATEAFFGQGTRLTVV.

This chain joins TRBV19 and TRBJ1-1, with no clear D. This CDR3 is built from 15 residues. Trimming took 5 bases from V and 0 from J, leaving 13 bases between them. The V gene's germline CDR1 is LNHDA and CDR2 SQIVND (reference sequence). Here the CDR3 reads CASSALGGLNTEAFF. For the CDR3, the DNA is TGTGCCAGTAGTGCTTTGGGAGGGCTGAACACTGAAGCTTTCTTT.

The J gene is TRBJ2-1, the V gene TRBV20-1; a possible D gene is TRBD1 (6 bases). Looked up from germline, CDR1 is DFQATT and CDR2 is SNEGSKA (reference sequence). The CDR3 sequence is 15 residues long. V was cut by 3 bases and J by 3 bases, with 15 bases left in between. CDR3 DNA sequence: TGCAGTGCTAGCGGTCTGGGGGCGGACTACAATGAGCAGTTCTTC. It encodes CSASGLGADYNEQFF.

This clonotype was seen ten or more times. The chain couples TRBV12-5 to TRBJ1-5; D remains ambiguous. V was trimmed by 5 bases and J by 0 bases, leaving 8 bases between them. This CDR3 comprises 14 residues. Per the germline V gene, CDR1 is LGHNT and CDR2 is FRNRAP. CDR3 DNA: TGTGCTAGTGGTCTCCGTAATAGCAATCAGCCCCAGCATTTT. Protein: CASGLRNSNQPQHF.

Regarding this clonotype: A much bigger clone sits one base away, suggesting this may be a read error. The genes are TRBV6-2 or TRBV6-3 and TRBJ2-5; D remains ambiguous. The CDR3 totals 12 residues. Germline V gives CDR1 MNHEY, CDR2 SVGEGT. The CDR3 reads CASRDPQETQHF. CDR3 nucleotides: TGTGCCAGCAGGGATCCTCAAGAGACCCAGCACTTC.

The chain uses TRBV19 and TRBJ1-5; D is unclear. This CDR3 spans 12 amino acids. Germline V CDR1 and CDR2: LNHDA, SQIVND (reference sequence). The V end was cut by 8 bases, the J end by 0 bases, with 5 bases between. The CDR3 DNA reads as TGTGCCAGTGGAAATAGCAATCAGCCCCAGCATTTT. This sequence encodes CASGNSNQPQHF.